Listed here is a single T cell receptor beta chain. Its antigen remains unidentified. This record belongs to a study of CXCR3-negative and CXCR3-positive naive CD8 T cells. Carrying UMI labels, the TRB cDNA libraries were prepared through 5' RACE. From its re-call of the 5' RACE reads, TCRdb lists each CDR3 protein once, without DNA. The sample holds about 120,000 distinct CDR3 sequences. Study outcomes and limitations: Naive cells that were CXCR3-negative or CXCR3-positive used TRBV-TRBJ genes alike, while memory cells diverged. Surface CD5 was comparable between naive subsets; TCR strength was inferred from TRB CDR3 properties. Naive cells that were CXCR3-positive had more hydrophobic TRB CDR3s (compared with CXCR3-negative naive cells).

Germline loops: CDR1 SGDLS, CDR2 YYNGEE. The CDR3 sequence is 16 residues long. Those CD8+ T cells considered naive were CD45RO-CCR7+CD27+CD95-. V is TRBV9 and J is TRBJ2-2; TCRdb proposes TRBD2, but this gene call is untestable without DNA. Sequenced sample: naive CXCR3- CD8+ T cells from blood. The subset was: CD45RO-CCR7+CD27+CD95- naive CD8+ T cells lacking CXCR3 (TNR3-). The source of this sequence is a human donor in good health. Some clones in this sample may be carry-over from other donors' samples. Here the CDR3 reads CASSVADFEVGGELFF. The complete variable domain, with remaining parts taken from reference TRBV9 and TRBJ2-2, reads DSGVTQTPKHLITATGQRVTLRCSPRSGDLSVYWYQQSLDQGLQFLIQYYNGEERAKGNILERFSAQQFPDLHSELNLSSLELGDSALYFCASSVADFEVGGELFFGEGSRLTVL.